This record looks at one T cell receptor beta chain sequence and its context. Its antigen is unknown. CDR1 is MDHEN, CDR2 SYDVKM, per germline. The CDR3 has 12 amino acids. V was cut by 5 bases and J by 5 bases, with 9 bases left in between. Measured with immunoSEQ multiplex PCR; TCRdb has only the in-frame clones, and not every one. The sample lists tens of thousands of clones; approximately 93% were seen once. This sample is part of a study of cytomegalovirus exposure and HLA in healthy donors. As for the study in general: A later analysis reported the 120 or so validation repertoires used the same platform as the approximately 670 first-cohort repertoires.

The validation cohort, a group of 100 to 150 subjects, included the donors and was separate from the approximately 650-subject first cohort. General observations from the study: CMV antigen specificity was confirmed in vitro for three CMV-associated chains.

The sequenced sample was PBMCs. The sequence derives from a woman aged 25 to 39 in good health and CMV-seronegative. The chain has TRBV28 and TRBJ1-1; D is perhaps TRBD1 (5 bases). CDR3 amino acids: CASSKGLTEAFF. The CDR3 DNA follows: TGTGCCAGCAGTAAGGGGCTGACTGAAGCTTTCTTT.